The 29 T cell receptor beta chains given below trace back to one sample, sequenced in a study of T cell responses to AZD1222 COVID-19 vaccine. Profiled with immunoSEQ multiplex PCR; TCRdb holds only in-frame clones, not every one. The table shows fewer than 150,000 clones, with nearly 90% occurring only once. The material sequenced was peripheral blood, taken on day 0 of AZD1222 vaccination. These receptors were taken from an adult in good health.

V and J are TRBV7-2 and TRBJ2-7; D uncertain. With 1 base removed from V and 6 bases from J, the gap between germline ends came to 7 bases. In germline, CDR1 is SGHTA, CDR2 FQGNSA. The CDR3 covers 12 residues. The DNA for the CDR3 is TGTGCCAGCAGCTTAGACTTTGGCGAGCAGTACTTC. This gives the protein CASSLDFGEQYF.

This clone showed up just once. This chain links TRBV19 with TRBJ2-6; the match to TRBD1 covers 8 bases. The CDR3 length is 16 residues. Trimming took 7 bases from V and 0 from J; bases not matched to a gene: 5. CDR1 is LNHDA, CDR2 SQIVND, per germline (reference sequence). The CDR3, as DNA: TGTGCCAGTAAGGACAGGGTAAGCTCTGGGGCCAACGTCCTGACTTTC. Its translation is CASKDRVSSGANVLTF.

Written as DNA, the CDR3 is TGTGCCAGCAGAAGGGACAGAGACTACGAGCAGTACTTC. Residues: CASRRDRDYEQYF. The gene calls are TRBV14 and TRBJ2-7; 7 nucleotides match TRBD1. The junction had 5 bases not matched to a gene; V was cut back by 6 bases and J by 3 bases. The CDR3 spans 13 residues. Germline values: CDR1 SGHDN, CDR2 FVKESK.

The chain combines TRBV27 with TRBJ1-2; D may be TRBD1 (5 bases). CDR3 length: 12 residues. CDR1 and CDR2 from the germline V gene are MNHEY and SMNVEV (reference sequence). Trimming stripped 4 bases from V and 7 bases from J, with 10 bases between. The CDR3 DNA follows: TGTGCCAGCAGTTCCTCAGGGAGTGGCTACACCTTC. This gives the protein CASSSSGSGYTF.

J is TRBJ1-5 and V is TRBV6-5, with D tentatively TRBD1 (6 bases). There are 15 residues in the CDR3. The germline V and J ends were trimmed by 8 bases and 1 base, with 15 bases remaining between them. CDR1 MNHEY and CDR2 SVGAGI come from the germline V gene. The CDR3 is CASQLGGGSNQPQHF. For the CDR3, the DNA is TGTGCCAGCCAACTAGGGGGTGGCAGCAATCAGCCCCAGCATTTT.

CDR3 sequence reads: CASSFGSTAGSEAFF. In nucleotides, the CDR3 is TGTGCCAGCAGTTTCGGGTCGACGGCGGGGAGTGAAGCTTTCTTT. This chain joins TRBV28 and TRBJ1-1; D gene ambiguous. There are 15 residues in the CDR3. Trimming pared 3 bases from V and 7 bases from J, leaving 18 bases between. Looked up from germline, CDR1 is MDHEN and CDR2 is SYDVKM.

This sequence joins TRBV5-6 and TRBJ1-1; D unresolved. Germline V gene lookup returns CDR1 SGHDT and CDR2 YYEEEE. V was cut by 4 bases and J by 0 bases, with 10 bases left in between. The CDR3 consists of 14 residues. The chain's CDR3 is CASSSGPLNTEAFF. The CDR3 DNA reads as TGTGCCAGCAGCAGCGGCCCATTGAACACTGAAGCTTTCTTT.

The chain carries TRBV5-1 and TRBJ2-3; the D gene is possibly TRBD2 (7 bases). CDR1 is SGHRS, CDR2 YFSETQ, per germline. This CDR3 is built from 15 residues. V lost 5 bases to trimming and J lost 5 bases, with 18 bases between them. CDR3 DNA sequence: TGCGCCAGCAGAGCCCGGGGGCGGGAGATAGATACGCAGTATTTT. This encodes CASRARGREIDTQYF.

The rearrangement uses TRBV7-8 and TRBJ2-3; unclear D gene. The CDR3 has 14 amino acids. V lost 6 bases, J lost 5 bases, and 15 bases lay in between. Germline V CDR1 and CDR2: SGHVS, FQNEAQ. CDR3 nucleotides: TGTGCCAGCAGAGAGGCCCGGTCGGGAGATACGCAGTATTTT. It encodes CASREARSGDTQYF. Full variable domain (outside the CDR3, taken from reference TRBV7-8 and TRBJ2-3): GAGVSQSPRYKVAKRGQDVALRCDPISGHVSLFWYQQALGQGPEFLTYFQNEAQLDKSGLPSDRFFAERPEGSVSTLKIQRTQQEDSAVYLCASREARSGDTQYFGPGTRLTVL.

The chain combines TRBV18 with TRBJ2-1; D could derive from TRBD1 or TRBD2 (5 bases each). This CDR3 has 16 residues. From germline, CDR1 is KGHSH and CDR2 LQKENI. The V end lost 0 bases, the J end lost 6 bases, and 15 bases lay between the germline ends. CDR3 in amino acids: CASSPPGTAGANEQFF. The CDR3 coding sequence is TGTGCCAGCTCACCACCGGGGACCGCCGGCGCCAATGAGCAGTTCTTC.

J is TRBJ2-7 and V is TRBV5-4, with D possibly TRBD1 on 5 matching bases. V lost 1 base and J lost 0, with 17 bases in between. CDR3 size: 17 residues. Germline CDR1 and CDR2: SGHNT and YYREEE (reference sequence). The CDR3 reads CASSLSQGTLSSYEQYF. Here the CDR3 DNA reads TGTGCCAGCAGCTTGAGTCAGGGAACCTTGAGCTCCTACGAGCAGTACTTC.

The rearrangement links TRBV6-5 to TRBJ1-2; no reliable D call. CDR1 MNHEY and CDR2 SVGAGI come from the germline V gene. Trimming removed 11 bases from V and 4 bases from J, with 14 bases in between. This CDR3 contains 12 residues. The CDR3 loop reads CAAGLGSYGYTF. For the CDR3, the DNA is TGTGCCGCGGGCCTTGGCAGCTATGGCTACACCTTC.

The rearrangement joins TRBV6-5 to TRBJ2-1; D ambiguous. The V gene's germline CDR1 is MNHEY and CDR2 SVGAGI. CDR3 length: 15 residues. Trimming took 2 bases from V and 5 from J, leaving 13 bases between them. CDR3 amino acids: CASSYGINPNNEQFF. The CDR3 DNA sequence: TGTGCCAGCAGTTACGGGATTAACCCGAACAATGAGCAGTTCTTC.

The chain combines TRBV6-6 with TRBJ2-1; no definite D call. Germline V lookup: CDR1 MNHNY, CDR2 SVGAGI (reference sequence). V gave up 6 bases and J gave up 4 bases, with 10 bases separating them. CDR3 size: 13 residues. The CDR3 reads CASSPQGYNEQFF. In DNA, the CDR3 is TGTGCCAGCAGCCCACAAGGTTACAATGAGCAGTTCTTC.

In this sample, this clone turned up once. The J gene is TRBJ1-3, the V gene TRBV14; D uncertain. V shed 0 bases and J shed 4 bases, with 13 bases lying between them. Germline V CDR1 and CDR2: SGHDN, FVKESK. CDR3 length: 16 residues. CDR3 nucleotides: TGTGCCAGCAGCCAAGATTCCCCGGGTCTGGGAAACACCATATATTTT. Its translation is CASSQDSPGLGNTIYF.

V gene TRBV30 combines with J gene TRBJ1-5; no firm D call. The CDR3 has 13 amino acids. From germline, CDR1 is GTSNPN and CDR2 SVGIG (reference sequence). V gave up 3 bases and J gave up 8 bases, with 14 bases separating them. The CDR3: CAWSRTAGEPQHF. DNA of the CDR3: TGTGCCTGGAGCAGGACTGCCGGAGAGCCCCAGCATTTT.

The gene calls are TRBV18 and TRBJ2-5, with D perhaps TRBD2 (7 bases). CDR3 length: 15 residues. In germline, CDR1 is KGHSH, CDR2 LQKENI. V dropped 3 bases and J dropped 5 bases, with 16 bases sitting between them. CDR3 sequence: CASSPPGGRGETQYF. Here the CDR3 DNA reads TGTGCCAGCTCACCGCCGGGGGGCAGAGGGGAGACCCAGTACTTC. Together with reference TRBV18 and TRBJ2-5, the CDR3 gives the full variable domain: NAGVMQNPRHLVRRRGQEARLRCSPMKGHSHVYWYRQLPEEGLKFMVYLQKENIIDESGMPKERFSAEFPKEGPSILRIQQVVRGDSAAYFCASSPPGGRGETQYFGPGTRLLVL.

The chain combines TRBV27 with TRBJ2-6; D remains unclear. V was shortened by 5 bases and J by 0 bases, with 17 bases between the two germline ends. The CDR3 contains 18 residues. Germline V gene lookup returns CDR1 MNHEY and CDR2 SMNVEV (reference sequence). In nucleotides, the CDR3 is TGTGCCAGCAGTACCAAGATATGGCCTCCCTCTGGGGCCAACGTCCTGACTTTC. Its protein is CASSTKIWPPSGANVLTF.

The rearrangement links TRBV2 to TRBJ1-6; the D is unclear. The germline V gene has CDR1 SNHLY and CDR2 FYNNEI. This CDR3 contains 15 residues. CDR3 residues: CAATQQSSYNSPLHF. The CDR3 DNA follows: TGTGCAGCTACCCAACAGAGCTCCTATAATTCACCCCTCCACTTT.

The CDR3 loop is CASSFEQGSTGELFF. For the CDR3, the DNA is TGTGCCAGCAGCTTCGAACAGGGGTCCACCGGGGAGCTGTTTTTT. The chain combines TRBV7-8 with TRBJ2-2; TRBD1 matches 7 bases. Germline V lookup: CDR1 SGHVS, CDR2 FQNEAQ. The length of the CDR3 is 15 residues. V lost 3 bases, J lost 4 bases, and 5 bases stayed unmatched.

This rearrangement joins TRBV19 to TRBJ1-2, with TRBD1 matching over 11 bases. Germline trimming cut 5 bases from V and 6 bases from J; bases unmatched to any gene: 5. Germline V gene sequence: CDR1 LNHDA, CDR2 SQIVND (reference sequence). The CDR3 extends over 14 amino acids. The CDR3 nucleotides are TGTGCCAGTAGTGTCGGACAGGGGGCCGATGGCTACACCTTC. Its protein product is CASSVGQGADGYTF.

The chain is built from TRBV29-1 and TRBJ2-5, with D perhaps TRBD1 or TRBD2 (5 bases each). The CDR3 is 13 amino acids. CDR1 and CDR2 (germline): SQVTM, ANQGSEA. The CDR3 reads CSHNTRGSGTQYF. The CDR3 nucleotides are TGCAGTCATAACACGAGGGGCTCGGGGACCCAGTACTTC.

The chain is built from TRBV3-1 (or the pseudogene TRBV3-2) and TRBJ2-2; D is perhaps TRBD1 (6 bases). Between the trimmed V and J ends, which lost 2 bases and 6 bases, there was a span of 10 bases. The germline gives CDR1 LGHDT, CDR2 YNNKEL (reference sequence). The CDR3 has 14 residues. The CDR3 nucleotides read TGTGCCAGCAGCCAATCCGGGACACCCGGGGAGCTGTTTTTT. Translating gives CASSQSGTPGELFF.

The chain couples TRBV30 to TRBJ2-3; the match to TRBD2 covers 11 bases. This CDR3 is 14 amino acids long. Germline CDR1 GTSNPN, CDR2 SVGIG (reference sequence). V was pared by 8 bases and J by 4 bases, with 8 bases of the junction left unmatched. CDR3 nucleotide sequence: TGTGCCGTCAGTAGCGGGAGGGCACCAGATACGCAGTATTTT. It yields the protein CAVSSGRAPDTQYF.

The chain joins TRBV6-5 to TRBJ1-6, with D possibly matching TRBD1 (5 bases). Germline lookup yields CDR1 MNHEY and CDR2 SVGAGI. The CDR3 runs 13 residues. The V end lost 4 bases, the J end lost 8 bases, and 9 bases lay between the germline ends. In DNA, the CDR3 is TGTGCCAGCAGTTCGGACACCTATTCACCCCTCCACTTT. It codes for CASSSDTYSPLHF.

The rearrangement uses TRBV18 and TRBJ2-2; D ambiguous. The CDR3 covers 15 residues. The V end was cut by 3 bases, the J end by 0 bases, with 8 bases between. Germline loops: CDR1 KGHSH, CDR2 LQKENI. DNA of the CDR3: TGTGCCAGCTCACCCCGGCCAGCGAACACCGGGGAGCTGTTTTTT. Its protein is CASSPRPANTGELFF.

The V call is TRBV19, the J call TRBJ1-5; 9 nucleotides agree with TRBD1. The CDR3 consists of 14 residues. Germline V lookup: CDR1 LNHDA, CDR2 SQIVND (reference sequence). J lost 6 bases, V lost 6 bases, and 6 bases had no gene match. In DNA, the CDR3 is TGTGCCAGTAGCGCCTACAGGGGGCTTCAGCCCCAGCATTTT. Translation: CASSAYRGLQPQHF.

V is TRBV5-1 and J is TRBJ2-1; 14 bases are shared with TRBD2. CDR3 length equals 15 residues. Germline V gene lookup returns CDR1 SGHRS and CDR2 YFSETQ. With 4 bases clipped from V and 10 bases from J, the junction kept 7 bases outside the gene matches. CDR3 in amino acids: CASSVGLAGVGEQFF. CDR3 DNA: TGCGCCAGCAGCGTGGGACTAGCGGGAGTGGGAGAGCAGTTCTTC.

The chain combines TRBV2 with TRBJ1-2; D is unresolved. V lost 7 bases and J 7 bases, leaving 19 bases between the germline ends. The CDR3 runs to 14 residues. Germline V gives CDR1 SNHLY, CDR2 FYNNEI. In nucleotides, the CDR3 is TGTGCCAGCACCCGAACCGGGCTCCTGGGTGGCTACACCTTC. It specifies CASTRTGLLGGYTF.